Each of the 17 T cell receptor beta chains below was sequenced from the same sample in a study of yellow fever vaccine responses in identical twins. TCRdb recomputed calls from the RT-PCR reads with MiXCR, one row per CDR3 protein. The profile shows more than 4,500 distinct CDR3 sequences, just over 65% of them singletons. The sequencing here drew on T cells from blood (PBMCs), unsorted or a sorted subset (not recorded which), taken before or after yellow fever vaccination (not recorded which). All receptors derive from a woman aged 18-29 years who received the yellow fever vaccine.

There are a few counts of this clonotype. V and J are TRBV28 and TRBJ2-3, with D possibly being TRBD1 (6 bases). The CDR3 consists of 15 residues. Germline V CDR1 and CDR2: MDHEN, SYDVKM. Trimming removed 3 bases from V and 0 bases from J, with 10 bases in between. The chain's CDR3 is CASSFRTASTDTQYF. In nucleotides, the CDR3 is TGTGCCAGCAGTTTCAGGACAGCTAGCACAGATACGCAGTATTTT.

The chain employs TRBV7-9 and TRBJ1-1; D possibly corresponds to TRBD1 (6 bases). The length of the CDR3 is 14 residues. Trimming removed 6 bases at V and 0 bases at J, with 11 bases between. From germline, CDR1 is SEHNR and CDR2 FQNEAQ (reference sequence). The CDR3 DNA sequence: TGTGCCAGCAGGGGGACAAGGATGAACACTGAAGCTTTCTTT. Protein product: CASRGTRMNTEAFF. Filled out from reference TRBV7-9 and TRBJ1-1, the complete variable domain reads DTGVSQNPRHKITKRGQNVTFRCDPISEHNRLYWYRQTLGQGPEFLTYFQNEAQLEKSRLLSDRFSAERPKGSFSTLEIQRTEQGDSAMYLCASRGTRMNTEAFFGQGTRLTVV.

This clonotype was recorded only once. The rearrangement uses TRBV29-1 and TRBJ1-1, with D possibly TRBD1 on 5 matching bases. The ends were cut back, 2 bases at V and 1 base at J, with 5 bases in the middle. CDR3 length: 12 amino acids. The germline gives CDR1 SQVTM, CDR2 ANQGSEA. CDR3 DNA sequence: TGCAGCGTTGAACAGGGGAACACTGAAGCTTTCTTT. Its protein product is CSVEQGNTEAFF.

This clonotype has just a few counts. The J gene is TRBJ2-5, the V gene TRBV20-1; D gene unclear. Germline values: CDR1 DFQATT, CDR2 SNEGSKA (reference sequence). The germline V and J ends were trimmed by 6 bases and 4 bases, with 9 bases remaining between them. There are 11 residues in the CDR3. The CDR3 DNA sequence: TGCAGTGCCCCTAAGGTAGAGACCCAGTACTTC. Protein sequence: CSAPKVETQYF.

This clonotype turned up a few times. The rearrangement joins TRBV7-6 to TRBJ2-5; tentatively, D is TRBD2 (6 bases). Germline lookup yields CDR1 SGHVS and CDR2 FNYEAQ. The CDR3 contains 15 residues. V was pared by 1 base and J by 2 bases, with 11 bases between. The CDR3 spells CASSLGWSGQETQYF. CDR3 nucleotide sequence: TGTGCCAGCAGCTTAGGCTGGAGCGGGCAAGAGACCCAGTACTTC.

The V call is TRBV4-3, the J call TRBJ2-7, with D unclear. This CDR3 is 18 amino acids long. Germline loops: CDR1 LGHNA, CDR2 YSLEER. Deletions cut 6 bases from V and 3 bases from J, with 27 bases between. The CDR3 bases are TGCGCCAGCAGGATAGGTAACCCCTCGGGCGAAGAAGTCTACGAGCAGTACTTC. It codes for CASRIGNPSGEEVYEQYF.

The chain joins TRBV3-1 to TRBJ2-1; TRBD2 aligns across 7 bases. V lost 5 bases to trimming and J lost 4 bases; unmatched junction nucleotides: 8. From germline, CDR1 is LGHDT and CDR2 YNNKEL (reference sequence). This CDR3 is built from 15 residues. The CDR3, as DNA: TGTGCCAGCAGCTTACCTAGCGGTCTTTACAATGAGCAGTTCTTC. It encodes CASSLPSGLYNEQFF.

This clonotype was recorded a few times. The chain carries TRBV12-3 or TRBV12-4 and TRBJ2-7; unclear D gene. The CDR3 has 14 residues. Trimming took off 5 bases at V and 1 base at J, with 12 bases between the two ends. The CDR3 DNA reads TGTGCCAGCAGTGTCTCTTTCTCTTCCTACGAGCAGTACTTC. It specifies CASSVSFSSYEQYF.

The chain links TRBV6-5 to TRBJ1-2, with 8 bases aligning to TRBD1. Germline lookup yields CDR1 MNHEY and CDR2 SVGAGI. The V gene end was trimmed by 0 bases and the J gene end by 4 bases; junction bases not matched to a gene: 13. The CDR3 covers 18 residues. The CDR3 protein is CASSYSGLQGASGYGYTF. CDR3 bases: TGTGCCAGCAGTTACTCGGGCTTGCAGGGGGCTTCGGGCTATGGCTACACCTTC.

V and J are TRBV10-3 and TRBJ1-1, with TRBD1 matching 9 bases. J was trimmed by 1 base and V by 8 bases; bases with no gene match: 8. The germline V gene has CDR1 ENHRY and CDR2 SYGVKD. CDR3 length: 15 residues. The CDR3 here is CAIQGGQGKNTEAFF. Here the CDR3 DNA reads TGTGCCATCCAAGGGGGACAGGGTAAGAACACTGAAGCTTTCTTT.

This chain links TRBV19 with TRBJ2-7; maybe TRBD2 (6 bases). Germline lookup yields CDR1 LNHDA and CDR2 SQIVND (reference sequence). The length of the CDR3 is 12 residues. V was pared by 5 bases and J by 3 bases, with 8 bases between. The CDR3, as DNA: TGTGCCAGTAGTGCGGGGAACTACGAGCAGTACTTC. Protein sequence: CASSAGNYEQYF.

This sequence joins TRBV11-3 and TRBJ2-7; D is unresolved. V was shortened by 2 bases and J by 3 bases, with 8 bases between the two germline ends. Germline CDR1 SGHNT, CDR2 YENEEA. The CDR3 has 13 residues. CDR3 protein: CASSLIPGYEQYF. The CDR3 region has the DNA TGTGCCAGCAGCTTAATCCCGGGCTACGAGCAGTACTTC.

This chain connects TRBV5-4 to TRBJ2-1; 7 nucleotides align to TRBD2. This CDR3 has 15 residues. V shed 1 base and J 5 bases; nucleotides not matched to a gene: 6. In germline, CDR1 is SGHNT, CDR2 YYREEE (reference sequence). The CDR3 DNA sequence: TGTGCCAGCAGCTTGATCCTAGCGGAGGACAATGAGCAGTTCTTC. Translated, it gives CASSLILAEDNEQFF. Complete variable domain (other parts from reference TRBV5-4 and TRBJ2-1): ETGVTQSPTHLIKTRGQQVTLRCSSQSGHNTVSWYQQALGQGPQFIFQYYREEENGRGNFPPRFSGLQFPNYSSELNVNALELDDSALYLCASSLILAEDNEQFFGPGTRLTVL.

The CDR3 sequence is CASSERGTYNEQFF. CDR3 sequence (DNA): TGTGCCAGCAGTGAACGAGGAACCTACAATGAGCAGTTCTTC. V usage is TRBV2 and J usage is TRBJ2-1; D is uncertain. Trimming took 2 bases from V and 2 from J, leaving 7 bases between them. The CDR3 spans 14 residues. Germline lookup yields CDR1 SNHLY and CDR2 FYNNEI.

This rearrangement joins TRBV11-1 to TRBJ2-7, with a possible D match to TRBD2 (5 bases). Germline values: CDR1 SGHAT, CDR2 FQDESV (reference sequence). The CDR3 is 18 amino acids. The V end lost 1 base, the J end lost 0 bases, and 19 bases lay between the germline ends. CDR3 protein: CASSLVPPGLTSSYEQYF. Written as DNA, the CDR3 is TGTGCCAGCAGCTTAGTACCCCCAGGACTGACGAGCTCCTACGAGCAGTACTTC.

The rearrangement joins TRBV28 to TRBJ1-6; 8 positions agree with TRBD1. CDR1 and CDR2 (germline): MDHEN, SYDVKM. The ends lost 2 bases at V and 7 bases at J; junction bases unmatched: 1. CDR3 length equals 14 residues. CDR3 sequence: CASSLGQGNSPLHF. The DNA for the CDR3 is TGTGCCAGCAGTTTAGGACAGGGAAATTCACCCCTCCACTTT.

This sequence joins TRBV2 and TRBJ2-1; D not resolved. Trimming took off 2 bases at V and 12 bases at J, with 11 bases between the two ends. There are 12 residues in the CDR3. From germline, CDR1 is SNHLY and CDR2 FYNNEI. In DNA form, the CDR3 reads TGTGCCAGCAGTGAAAGTCCTGTGAGGCAGTTCTTC. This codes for CASSESPVRQFF.